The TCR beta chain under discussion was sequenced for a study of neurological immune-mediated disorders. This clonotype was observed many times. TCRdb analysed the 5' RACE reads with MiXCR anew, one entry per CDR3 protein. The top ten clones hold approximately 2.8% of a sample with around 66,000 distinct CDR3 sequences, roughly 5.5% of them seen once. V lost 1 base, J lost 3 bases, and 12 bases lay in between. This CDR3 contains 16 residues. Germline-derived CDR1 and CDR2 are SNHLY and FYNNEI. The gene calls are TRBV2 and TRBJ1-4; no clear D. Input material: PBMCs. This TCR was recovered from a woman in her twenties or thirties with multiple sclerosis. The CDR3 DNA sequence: TGTGCCAGCAGTGAAGAAGCGGCAGGACCTAATGAAAAACTGTTTTTT. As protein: CASSEEAAGPNEKLFF.